Detailed here is one T cell receptor beta chain. TCR beta cDNA was prepared out of about 510 ng total RNA by means of a constant-region primer. Three nested multiplex PCR rounds, a slightly modified ARM-PCR, produced the libraries for TCR beta. The first two PCR rounds used TRBV1-TRBV30 primers with a Cbeta primer, 9 to 11 cycles each. TCRdb passed the multiplex PCR reads through MiXCR, listing each CDR3 protein once. The data show about 20,000 distinct CDR3 sequences, 65% to 85% seen once. The data belong to a study of tumor-infiltrating lymphocytes in primary liver carcinoma. Study context: The patient group consisted of men and women aged 30 to 69 years.

Between roughly 20 and 30 mg of unsorted bulk tissue served as the source from which RNA and DNA were co-extracted. CDR1 and CDR2 from the germline V gene are SQVTM and ANQGSEA. CDR3 length equals 10 residues. Trimming removed 4 bases at V and 6 bases at J, with 7 bases between. The TCR was taken from a woman in her thirties with primary liver carcinoma and hepatitis B virus infection. Sample: liver tumor tissue from sampling region 4. Subset here: tumor region T4, right-lateral pole. The chain is built from TRBV29-1 and TRBJ2-7, with unresolved D. DNA of the CDR3: TGCAGCGTTGGGACGTCCGAGCAGTACTTC. It translates to CSVGTSEQYF.